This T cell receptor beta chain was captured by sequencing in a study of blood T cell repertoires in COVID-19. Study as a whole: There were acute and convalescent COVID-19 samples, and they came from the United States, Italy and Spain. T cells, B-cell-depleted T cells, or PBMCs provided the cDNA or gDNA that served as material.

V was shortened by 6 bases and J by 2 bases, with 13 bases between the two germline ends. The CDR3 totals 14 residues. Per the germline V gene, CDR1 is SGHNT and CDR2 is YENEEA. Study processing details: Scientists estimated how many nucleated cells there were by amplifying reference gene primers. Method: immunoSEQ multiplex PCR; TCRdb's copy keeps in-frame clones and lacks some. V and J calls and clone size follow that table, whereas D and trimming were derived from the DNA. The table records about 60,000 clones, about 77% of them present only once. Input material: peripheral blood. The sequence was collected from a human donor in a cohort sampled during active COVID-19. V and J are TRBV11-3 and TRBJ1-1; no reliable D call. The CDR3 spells CASRFAGLNTEAFF. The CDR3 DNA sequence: TGTGCCAGCAGATTTGCCGGGTTAAACACTGAAGCTTTCTTT.